The 29 T cell receptor beta chains presented below share a single source sample, sequenced in a study of blood T cell repertoires in COVID-19. TCRdb's copy holds only in-frame clones and misses some; the assay was immunoSEQ multiplex PCR. The sample lists some 120,000 clones, approximately 89% occurring once. Sequenced: peripheral blood. Source of these receptors: a human donor in a cohort sampled during active COVID-19.

This clone has a handful of counts. The rearrangement joins TRBV4-1 to TRBJ2-7, with 7 bases lining up with TRBD2. Germline values: CDR1 MGHRA, CDR2 YSYEKL. The CDR3 totals 14 residues. The V and J ends lost 6 bases and 5 bases, in that order; junction bases with no gene match: 10. CDR3 DNA: TGCGCCAGCAGGCCCACCCTTCTAGCGGACGAGCAGTACTTC. It codes for CASRPTLLADEQYF.

The chain employs TRBV24-1 and TRBJ2-6; a weak D match, TRBD2 (6 bases). The CDR3 contains 17 residues. V lost 8 bases and J lost 1, with 17 bases in between. The V gene's germline CDR1 is KGHDR and CDR2 SFDVKD. The CDR3, as DNA: TGTGCCACCATGGGGGGTGATGCGAGGTCTGGGGCCAACGTCCTGACTTTC. This gives the protein CATMGGDARSGANVLTF.

The chain recombines TRBV6-2 or TRBV6-3 with TRBJ1-1; D ambiguous. With 2 bases removed from V and 1 base from J, the gap between germline ends came to 5 bases. The CDR3 has 13 amino acids. Germline CDR1 and CDR2: MNHEY and SVGEGT. The CDR3 nucleotides are TGTGCCAGCAGTTACACGAGGAACACTGAAGCTTTCTTT. It specifies CASSYTRNTEAFF.

The rearrangement uses TRBV19 and TRBJ2-6; no clear D gene. Looked up from germline, CDR1 is LNHDA and CDR2 is SQIVND (reference sequence). The CDR3 consists of 15 residues. The V and J ends lost 3 bases and 0 bases respectively, with 6 bases between them. This chain's CDR3 is CASSIQASGANVLTF. Here the CDR3 DNA reads TGTGCCAGTAGTATTCAGGCCTCTGGGGCCAACGTCCTGACTTTC. Full variable domain (remainder filled in from reference TRBV19 and TRBJ2-6): DGGITQSPKYLFRKEGQNVTLSCEQNLNHDAMYWYRQDPGQGLRLIYYSQIVNDFQKGDIAEGYSVSREKKESFPLTVTSAQKNPTAFYLCASSIQASGANVLTFGAGSRLTVL.

The chain carries TRBV5-4 and TRBJ2-7; possibly TRBD2 for D (5 bases). CDR1 and CDR2 (germline): SGHNT, YYREEE (reference sequence). V lost 0 bases to trimming and J lost 4 bases, with 14 bases between them. The CDR3 is made up of 15 amino acids. In DNA form, the CDR3 reads TGTGCCAGCAGCTTGGAACCGGACTCTATTTACGAGCAGTACTTC. Protein product: CASSLEPDSIYEQYF.

This clone has only one observation. The chain uses TRBV3-1 (or the pseudogene TRBV3-2) and TRBJ2-3, with 10 bases fitting TRBD2. CDR3 length: 17 residues. CDR1 is LGHDT and CDR2 is YNNKEL in the germline V gene (reference sequence). V lost 4 bases to trimming and J lost 0 bases; unmatched junction nucleotides: 7. As DNA, the CDR3 is TGTGCCAGCAGCCGCATTAGCGGGGGGACTAGCACAGATACGCAGTATTTT. Translation gives CASSRISGGTSTDTQYF.

J is TRBJ1-2 and V is TRBV18, with D hard to call. Germline assignment: CDR1 KGHSH and CDR2 LQKENI. This CDR3 is built from 15 residues. The V end lost 0 bases, the J end lost 2 bases, and 10 bases lay between the germline ends. The DNA of the CDR3 is TGTGCCAGCTCACCACCGGTGGGGAGGAACTATGGCTACACCTTC. It translates to CASSPPVGRNYGYTF.

The chain uses TRBV7-8 and TRBJ2-1; 10 nucleotides match TRBD2. V lost 4 bases, J lost 9 bases, and 9 bases stayed unmatched. CDR3 length: 15 residues. In germline, CDR1 is SGHVS, CDR2 FQNEAQ. The CDR3 reads CASSSKRGGSFEQFF. The CDR3 DNA sequence: TGTGCCAGCAGCTCAAAGCGGGGGGGCAGTTTTGAGCAGTTCTTC.

The V gene is TRBV6-2 or TRBV6-3, the J gene TRBJ2-6; no clear D gene. There are 16 residues in the CDR3. The germline V gene has CDR1 MNHEY and CDR2 SVGEGT. V lost 2 bases, J lost 3 bases, and 11 bases lay in between. The CDR3 region has the DNA TGTGCCAGCAGTTACCCTTCCTCCTTTGGGGCCAACGTCCTGACTTTC. Its protein is CASSYPSSFGANVLTF.

V is TRBV30 and J is TRBJ1-2, with 9 bases matching TRBD1. V was clipped by 5 bases and J by 0 bases; unmatched bases: 1. CDR1 is GTSNPN and CDR2 is SVGIG in the germline V gene (reference sequence). The length of the CDR3 is 13 residues. In nucleotides, the CDR3 is TGTGCCTGGGGGACAGGGTCTAACTATGGCTACACCTTC. Translation: CAWGTGSNYGYTF. The variable domain in full, with the rest retrieved from reference TRBV30 and TRBJ1-2, is SQTIHQWPATLVQPVGSPLSLECTVEGTSNPNLYWYRQAAGRGLQLLFYSVGIGQISSEVPQNLSASRPQDRQFILSSKKLLLSDSGFYLCAWGTGSNYGYTFGSGTRLTVV.

The chain recombines TRBV7-9 with TRBJ2-1; 8 bases map to TRBD2. CDR1 is SEHNR and CDR2 is FQNEAQ in the germline V gene (reference sequence). The CDR3 extends over 15 amino acids. V gave up 4 bases and J gave up 7 bases; unmatched junction bases: 9. Here the CDR3 DNA reads TGTGCCAGCAGCTCCCCGGGGGTAGCGGGGAATGAGCAGTTCTTC. It codes for CASSSPGVAGNEQFF.

This chain uses TRBV4-3 with TRBJ2-5; 10 bases fit TRBD2. This CDR3 contains 17 residues. The germline gives CDR1 LGHNA, CDR2 YSLEER. The ends lost 0 bases at V and 5 bases at J; junction bases unmatched: 9. CDR3 DNA sequence: TGCGCCAGCAGCCAAGATCGACAGCGGGGGGGCGGGGAGACCCAGTACTTC. The encoded protein is CASSQDRQRGGGETQYF.

This rearrangement joins TRBV4-3 to TRBJ2-1; TRBD1 might be the D (6 bases). The CDR3 covers 15 residues. Looked up from germline, CDR1 is LGHNA and CDR2 is YSLEER. Trimming cost V 1 base and J 1 base, with 8 bases left between them. The CDR3 spells CASSQGTGSYNEQFF. The CDR3 coding sequence is TGCGCCAGCAGCCAAGGCACAGGGTCCTACAATGAGCAGTTCTTC.

This chain joins TRBV5-6 and TRBJ2-1; D might be TRBD2 (6 bases). Per the germline V gene, CDR1 is SGHDT and CDR2 is YYEEEE. This CDR3 has 15 amino acids. Trimming took 0 bases from V and 0 from J, leaving 7 bases between them. The CDR3 DNA sequence: TGTGCCAGCAGCTTGGGGGAGGACTCCTACAATGAGCAGTTCTTC. Translated: CASSLGEDSYNEQFF. Based on the CDR3 plus reference TRBV5-6 and TRBJ2-1, the full variable domain is DAGVTQSPTHLIKTRGQQVTLRCSPKSGHDTVSWYQQALGQGPQFIFQYYEEEERQRGNFPDRFSGHQFPNYSSELNVNALLLGDSALYLCASSLGEDSYNEQFFGPGTRLTVL.

On this clone itself: The same CDR3 arises from other DNA sequences in this sample as well. This chain links TRBV11-3 with TRBJ2-1; possible D gene TRBD1, 5 bases. Germline V gives CDR1 SGHNT, CDR2 YENEEA. Trimming took 1 base from V and 0 from J, leaving 7 bases between them. The CDR3 length is 15 residues. The DNA of the CDR3 is TGTGCCAGCAGCTTAGGTCAGGGCTCCTACAATGAGCAGTTCTTC. Its protein product is CASSLGQGSYNEQFF.

The chain couples TRBV2 to TRBJ1-2; D not certain. With 6 bases removed from V and 6 bases from J, the gap between germline ends came to 17 bases. In germline, CDR1 is SNHLY, CDR2 FYNNEI. This CDR3 spans 14 amino acids. The CDR3 nucleotides are TGTGCCAGCAGGGGAGTGGGGTCCTACAATGGCTACACCTTC. Encoded protein: CASRGVGSYNGYTF. Combining the CDR3 with reference TRBV2 and TRBJ1-2 gives the whole variable domain EPEVTQTPSHQVTQMGQEVILRCVPISNHLYFYWYRQILGQKVEFLVSFYNNEISEKSEIFDDQFSVERPDGSNFTLKIRSTKLEDSAMYFCASRGVGSYNGYTFGSGTRLTVV.

A single count supports this clone. This chain uses TRBV30 with TRBJ1-2; 9 nucleotides align to TRBD1. The CDR3 consists of 16 residues. V gave up 3 bases and J gave up 1 base; unmatched junction bases: 9. Germline V gene lookup returns CDR1 GTSNPN and CDR2 SVGIG (reference sequence). CDR3 region: CAWRNRGRGINYGYTF. CDR3 nucleotide sequence: TGTGCCTGGAGGAACAGGGGGCGCGGTATTAACTATGGCTACACCTTC.

The chain recombines TRBV19 with TRBJ2-7; 8 bases agree with TRBD1. The CDR3 length is 18 residues. V was clipped by 3 bases and J by 2 bases; unmatched bases: 15. Germline-derived CDR1 and CDR2 are LNHDA and SQIVND (reference sequence). CDR3 nucleotides: TGTGCCAGTAGTATCCACAGGGGGTCGCAGAATTATCCCTACGAGCAGTACTTC. Its translation: CASSIHRGSQNYPYEQYF. Using reference TRBV19 and TRBJ2-7 for the parts outside the CDR3, the full variable domain is DGGITQSPKYLFRKEGQNVTLSCEQNLNHDAMYWYRQDPGQGLRLIYYSQIVNDFQKGDIAEGYSVSREKKESFPLTVTSAQKNPTAFYLCASSIHRGSQNYPYEQYFGPGTRLTVT.

CDR3 bases: TGCGCCAGCAGCCCGCGTCTTGGAAACACCATATATTTT. It is translated as CASSPRLGNTIYF. V and J are TRBV4-3 and TRBJ1-3; D is uncertain. The V end lost 4 bases, the J end lost 3 bases, and 7 bases lay between the germline ends. The CDR3 contains 13 residues. The V gene's germline CDR1 is LGHNA and CDR2 YSLEER.

This sequence joins TRBV11-2 and TRBJ1-1; 7 bases align to TRBD1. Germline assignment: CDR1 SGHAT and CDR2 FQNNGV. The CDR3 runs 13 residues. With 5 bases clipped from V and 6 bases from J, the junction kept 6 bases outside the gene matches. Here the CDR3 reads CASSLDRDAEAFF. CDR3 bases: TGTGCCAGCAGCCTTGACAGGGACGCTGAAGCTTTCTTT.

The chain couples TRBV3-1 (or the pseudogene TRBV3-2) to TRBJ2-2; 8 positions agree with TRBD2. V lost 0 bases, J lost 5 bases, and 2 bases stayed unmatched. Germline assignment: CDR1 LGHDT and CDR2 YNNKEL (reference sequence). This CDR3 contains 15 residues. CDR3 protein: CASSQEVAGTGELFF. The CDR3 nucleotides are TGTGCCAGCAGCCAAGAGGTAGCGGGGACCGGGGAGCTGTTTTTT.

The chain carries TRBV30 and TRBJ1-2; a possible D gene is TRBD1 (5 bases). From germline, CDR1 is GTSNPN and CDR2 SVGIG (reference sequence). With 0 bases removed from V and 8 bases from J, the gap between germline ends came to 19 bases. This CDR3 comprises 15 residues. This CDR3 reads CAWSVPSYPGGGYTF. CDR3 DNA: TGTGCCTGGAGTGTACCTTCCTACCCCGGGGGAGGCTACACCTTC.

The chain combines TRBV10-3 with TRBJ2-2; TRBD1 might be the D (5 bases). This CDR3 spans 13 amino acids. Trimming removed 7 bases at V and 7 bases at J, with 13 bases between. CDR1 and CDR2 (germline): ENHRY, SYGVKD. CDR3 DNA sequence: TGTGCCATCACCGGAACTCAGGGCGGGGAGCTGTTTTTT. Amino acid sequence: CAITGTQGGELFF.

The CDR3 coding sequence is TGTGCCAGCTCACCAGGGACTAGCGGAGCCAATGAGCAGTTCTTC. This sequence encodes CASSPGTSGANEQFF. The V gene is TRBV18, the J gene TRBJ2-1; 11 positions agree with TRBD2. V lost 2 bases to trimming and J lost 6 bases; unmatched junction nucleotides: 3. Germline CDR1 and CDR2: KGHSH and LQKENI. The CDR3 has 15 amino acids.

This clone was seen a few times. V gene TRBV30 combines with J gene TRBJ2-1; D unclear. V lost 1 base to trimming and J lost 3 bases, with 4 bases between them. Per the germline V gene, CDR1 is GTSNPN and CDR2 is SVGIG (reference sequence). The CDR3 is made up of 12 amino acids. CDR3 residues: CAWSAYYNEQFF. The CDR3 nucleotides read TGTGCCTGGAGTGCTTACTACAATGAGCAGTTCTTC.

The CDR3 spells CASRTGEADTQYF. DNA of the CDR3: TGTGCCAGCAGAACAGGGGAGGCAGATACGCAGTATTTT. The chain employs TRBV6-5 and TRBJ2-3; tentatively, D is TRBD1 (7 bases). Trimming removed 6 bases at V and 4 bases at J, with 11 bases between. Germline V gene sequence: CDR1 MNHEY, CDR2 SVGAGI. This CDR3 is 13 amino acids long.

This chain joins TRBV10-3 and TRBJ1-1; unclear D gene. The CDR3 sequence is 12 residues long. Germline CDR1 is ENHRY and CDR2 is SYGVKD. The ends were cut back, 6 bases at V and 1 base at J, with 6 bases in the middle. CDR3 sequence reads: CAISQKNTEAFF. In nucleotides, the CDR3 is TGTGCCATCAGCCAGAAGAACACTGAAGCTTTCTTT.

Comments on this clone: The sample has other DNA sequences that encode this CDR3 too. This chain connects TRBV4-3 to TRBJ2-3; D is uncertain. The CDR3 runs to 13 residues. Germline V gene data show CDR1 as LGHNA and CDR2 as YSLEER. V lost 0 bases to trimming and J lost 2 bases, with 3 bases between them. CDR3 in DNA: TGCGCCAGCAGCCAAGACTACACAGATACGCAGTATTTT. Translation: CASSQDYTDTQYF.

This chain links TRBV29-1 with TRBJ1-1; tentative D call: TRBD1 (5 bases). V was trimmed by 7 bases and J by 11 bases, leaving 17 bases between them. The CDR3 contains 11 residues. Germline V gene data show CDR1 as SQVTM and CDR2 as ANQGSEA. CDR3 DNA: TGCAGCGGGGGGGAGAGAGGAAAGGCTTTCTTT. It is translated as CSGGERGKAFF. The full variable domain, in which reference TRBV29-1 and TRBJ1-1 provide the parts outside the CDR3, is SAVISQKPSRDICQRGTSLTIQCQVDSQVTMMFWYRQQPGQSLTLIATANQGSEATYESGFVIDKFPISRPNLTFSTLTVSNMSPEDSSIYLCSGGERGKAFFGQGTRLTVV.